The 4 T cell receptor beta chains given below trace back to one sample, sequenced in a study of CD8 T cells in Susac syndrome. Reverse transcription of roughly 0.5 to 1 ug RNA was carried out with random hexamers. Using its own MiXCR run on the immunoSEQ multiplex PCR reads, TCRdb lists one record per CDR3 protein. The sample has 70,000 to 85,000 distinct CDR3 sequences, 95% to 97% seen once. The sequenced sample consisted of CD8+ T cells from PBMCs. These receptors came from a human donor with Susac syndrome.

V usage is TRBV29-1 and J usage is TRBJ1-2, with TRBD1 matching over 7 bases. CDR1 and CDR2 from the germline V gene are SQVTM and ANQGSEA. Unmatched junction bases numbered 16, after V lost 6 bases and J lost 6 bases. The CDR3 has 15 residues. Here the CDR3 DNA reads TGCAGCGTAGCCTCCGGAGCAGGGGGTAGAGATGGCTACACCTTC. Residues: CSVASGAGGRDGYTF.

The chain carries TRBV29-1 and TRBJ1-3; D gene unclear. V was pared by 1 base and J by 3 bases, with 7 bases between. CDR3 size: 13 residues. Germline values: CDR1 SQVTM, CDR2 ANQGSEA. CDR3: CSVEGAVGNTIYF. The CDR3 DNA is TGCAGCGTTGAAGGGGCAGTTGGAAACACCATATATTTT.

The chain is built from TRBV28 and TRBJ2-7, with D unresolved. The CDR3 contains 13 residues. Germline CDR1 is MDHEN and CDR2 is SYDVKM. Trimming shortened V by 5 bases and J by 0 bases, and 8 bases separated the two germline ends. CDR3 in DNA: TGTGCCAGCAGTCCTCCGCCCTCCTACGAGCAGTACTTC. The encoded protein is CASSPPPSYEQYF. Together with reference TRBV28 and TRBJ2-7, the CDR3 gives the full variable domain: DVKVTQSSRYLVKRTGEKVFLECVQDMDHENMFWYRQDPGLGLRLIYFSYDVKMKEKGDIPEGYSVSREKKERFSLILESASTNQTSMYLCASSPPPSYEQYFGPGTRLTVT.

The V call is TRBV15, the J call TRBJ1-1; 9 positions agree with TRBD1. After removal of 0 bases from V and 6 bases from J, the junction contained 5 bases not matched to a gene. The V gene's germline CDR1 is LNHNV and CDR2 YYDKDF (reference sequence). The CDR3 has 15 residues. The CDR3 protein is CATSREDRGGPEAFF. CDR3 DNA sequence: TGTGCCACCAGCAGAGAGGACAGGGGAGGCCCTGAAGCTTTCTTT.